Listed below are T cell receptor beta chains from one sample, sequenced in a study of CD8+CD57+ T cells in acquired aplastic anemia. TCRdb reprocessed the reads with MiXCR, giving one entry per CDR3 protein. Of around 170,000 distinct CDR3 sequences in the sample, 35% to 50% were seen once. The material sequenced was sorted CD4+, CD8+, or CD8+CD57+ T cells (not recorded which) from PBMCs. The receptors here all came from a human donor in good health. CDR3s include the opening cysteine and the closing phenylalanine or tryptophan. A D gene is named only where the DNA matches it firmly. Only part of the rows carry a size: once, few, many, or a class if the clone is expanded.

d_gene,v_gene,j_gene,abundance,CDR3aa,CDR3nt
-,TRBV20-1,TRBJ2-1,-,CSANGPNNEQFF,TGCAGTGCAAACGGACCGAACAATGAGCAGTTCTTC
TRBD1,TRBV5-1,TRBJ1-2,many,CASSWSGQPLRNGYTF,TGCGCCAGCAGCTGGTCGGGACAGCCACTGAGGAATGGCTACACCTTC
-,TRBV20-1,TRBJ1-2,-,CSARVRNALSGDGYGYTF,TGCAGTGCTAGAGTCCGAAACGCTCTTTCAGGGGATGGCTATGGCTACACCTTC
TRBD2,TRBV29-1,TRBJ2-7,-,CSVHLAGSFNEQYF,TGCAGCGTTCACTTAGCGGGGTCCTTCAATGAGCAGTACTTC
-,TRBV6-1,TRBJ2-5,many,CASRTSGRVQETQYF,TGTGCCAGCAGGACGAGCGGACGGGTACAAGAGACCCAGTACTTC
-,TRBV7-2,TRBJ2-5,-,CASSQRVQETQYF,TGTGCCAGCAGCCAAAGAGTCCAAGAGACCCAGTACTTC
TRBD1,TRBV6-1,TRBJ1-6,-,CASGQGNSPLHF,TGTGCCAGTGGACAGGGTAATTCACCCCTCCACTTT
TRBD2,TRBV10-3,TRBJ2-3,once,CAISEASGGSTDTQYF,TGTGCCATCAGTGAGGCTAGCGGGGGGAGCACAGATACGCAGTATTTT
TRBD1,TRBV19,TRBJ2-7,-,CASSTADRGYEQYF,TGTGCCAGTAGTACCGCGGACAGGGGCTACGAGCAGTACTTC
-,TRBV30,TRBJ2-6,-,CAWSPPGSGANVLTF,TGTGCCTGGAGTCCCCCCGGATCTGGGGCCAACGTCCTGACTTTC
TRBD2,TRBV7-3,TRBJ2-1,many,CASSLTASGIYNEQFF,TGTGCCAGCAGCTTAACAGCTAGCGGGATCTACAATGAGCAGTTCTTC
-,TRBV10-3,TRBJ2-5,-,CAISEEGWKTQYF,TGTGCCATCAGTGAAGAGGGCTGGAAGACCCAGTACTTC
-,TRBV24-1,TRBJ2-1,many,CATQSSSPHSYNEQFF,TGTGCCACCCAGTCCTCTAGCCCACACTCCTACAATGAGCAGTTCTTC
-,TRBV7-2,TRBJ1-3,many,CASSLGGSSSGNTIYF,TGTGCCAGCAGCTTAGGGGGGAGCTCCTCTGGAAACACCATATATTTT
-,TRBV5-6,TRBJ2-7,many,CASSLALEVKQLYEQYF,TGTGCCAGCAGCTTGGCCCTGGAGGTTAAACAACTCTACGAGCAGTACTTC
TRBD1,TRBV25-1,TRBJ1-3,-,CASSKTGAGNTIYF,TGTGCCAGCAGTAAGACAGGGGCGGGAAACACCATATATTTT
-,TRBV7-9,TRBJ1-5,-,CASSLGFAGDQPQHF,TGTGCCAGCAGCTTAGGGTTTGCAGGGGATCAGCCCCAGCATTTT